A single TCR beta chain is shown here with its context. This sample was included in a study of shared clonotypes between healthy human individuals. Naive CD4+ cells were CD45RA-selected; the remaining cells were memory. The CDR3 runs 17 residues. CDR1 is SGHVS and CDR2 is FQNEAQ in the germline V gene. Unmatched junction bases numbered 9, after V lost 1 base and J lost 1 base. Deep-level running was used for the assay. TCRdb keeps only in-frame clones here, not all; method: immunoSEQ multiplex PCR. The sample records roughly 2.2 million clones, approximately 93% being singletons. This sequence joins TRBV7-8 and TRBJ1-2; TRBD1 matches 7 bases. The TCR originated in a young man in good health. Some clones in this sample may be carry-over from other donors' samples. Specimen: naive CD4+ T cells from PBMCs. Subset of the sample: CD45RA+ positively selected. DNA for the CDR3: TGTGCCAGCAGCTTAGGCAGCGGGACAGAGAATAACTATGGCTACACCTTC. It specifies CASSLGSGTENNYGYTF.